This T cell receptor (beta chain) is drawn from a study of early T cells in non-severe SARS-CoV-2 infection (dated by TCRdb to the early 2020s). Study-level background: TCR sequencing used bulk RNA from unsorted whole blood, so alpha and beta chains could not be paired. Study-wide conclusions, independent of this receptor: VDJdb matching was skewed toward anti-spike CD8 responses, so virus-specific expansions were likely underestimated and private and CD4 specificities were missed.

Set within a cohort of healthcare workers in London, UK, this nested case-control study involved weekly PCR testing of nasopharyngeal swabs along with blood sampling. Healthcare workers were recruited during the week of the UK lockdown, between 23 and 31 March 2020, and followed weekly for up to about 16 weeks. This clonotype came up a few times. Its specific antigen is unknown. Base-call qualities are not available, and no considerably larger clone is one nucleotide away. V was cut back by 6 bases and J by 1 base, leaving a gap of 18 bases between them. The CDR3 holds 16 amino acids from the cysteine to the phenylalanine. Only CDR3 DNA remains: 48 bases, in frame from the first base. As encoded in the germline V gene, CDR1 is MDHEN while CDR2 is SYDVKM. Receptors were amplified or captured by 5' RACE. The reads were generated on a NextSeq 500. The TCR library protocol attached unique molecular identifiers to individual cDNA molecules to correct for sequencing error and PCR bias. Both TCR alpha and beta chains were sequenced, and tight co-correlation was observed between alpha and beta sequence abundances in each sample. In the source study's methods: Decombinator V4 was used to annotate the V gene, J gene and CDR3 of the TCR sequences. Expanded TCRs were defined as changing significantly between any two time points under a Poisson model with p below 0.0001. TCR abundances were normalised to the total number of TCRs sequenced per sample and expressed as counts per million. TRAV1-2 paired with TRAJ12, TRAJ20 or TRAJ33 defined MAIT TCRs, while TRAV10 paired with TRAJ18 defined iNKT TCRs. VDJdb, accessed on 1 November 2021, was searched for TCRs annotated for CMV, EBV and SARS-CoV-2, and TCRs annotated for more than one antigen were excluded. The public reads were quality trimmed at Q25 with fastp and then assembled into clones with MiXCR by TCRdb, keeping productive beta chains. Entries that share a CDR3 protein sequence are merged under the most common genes and DNA. Here the V and J calls rest on TCRdb's processing, not on the authors' analysis. For this sample there are fewer than 85,000 distinct CDR3 sequences; around 10% appear just once. The top ten clonotypes cover around 11% of the sample.

The clonotype originates from an adult who was a healthcare worker with PCR-confirmed SARS-CoV-2 infection or an uninfected control (not recorded which). Recombination joined TRBV28 with TRBJ1-1; matching of 6 bases hints at TRBD1 as the D gene. This material consisted of whole blood, taken at baseline. Here is the DNA: TGTGCCAGCAGCCGCGGGGGGACGGGACAGAACACTGAAGCTTTCTTT. It encodes CASSRGGTGQNTEAFF.